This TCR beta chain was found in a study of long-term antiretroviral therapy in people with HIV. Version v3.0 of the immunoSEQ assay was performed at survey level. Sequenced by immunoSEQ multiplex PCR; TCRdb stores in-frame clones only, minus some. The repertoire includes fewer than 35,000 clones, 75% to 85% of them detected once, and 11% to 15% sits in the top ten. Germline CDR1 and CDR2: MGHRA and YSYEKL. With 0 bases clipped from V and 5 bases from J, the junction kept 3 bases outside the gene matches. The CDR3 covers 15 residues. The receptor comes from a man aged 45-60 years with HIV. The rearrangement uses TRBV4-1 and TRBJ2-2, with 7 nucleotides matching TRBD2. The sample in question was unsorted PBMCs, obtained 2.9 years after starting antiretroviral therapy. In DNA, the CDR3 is TGCGCCAGCAGCCAAGACGGGGGGAGGACCGGGGAGCTGTTTTTT. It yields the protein CASSQDGGRTGELFF.